A single sample is the source of the 3 T cell receptor beta chains below, sequenced in a study of blood T cell repertoires in COVID-19. Assay: immunoSEQ multiplex PCR; the TCRdb copy retains only in-frame clones and omits some. The table records about 100,000 clones, roughly 92% of them present only once. The sequenced material came from peripheral blood. These receptors originate from a man in his fifties with active COVID-19.

Comment on this clone: Different DNA sequences within this sample yield the same CDR3. This sequence joins TRBV19 and TRBJ1-2; D gene ambiguous. The CDR3 loop spans 13 amino acids. V shed 3 bases and J shed 1 base, with 6 bases lying between them. Germline CDR1 reads LNHDA; CDR2 reads SQIVND (reference sequence). CDR3 protein: CASSIRDNYGYTF. The DNA of the CDR3 is TGTGCCAGTAGTATCCGCGATAACTATGGCTACACCTTC.

The V gene is TRBV6-1, the J gene TRBJ1-1; 7 bases line up with TRBD1. V trimming: 3 bases; J trimming: 0 bases; junction bases outside the gene matches: 4. Germline V lookup: CDR1 MNHNS, CDR2 SASEGT. CDR3 length equals 15 residues. DNA of the CDR3: TGTGCCAGCAGTGACCCGGGACAGTTGAACACTGAAGCTTTCTTT. Protein product: CASSDPGQLNTEAFF.

The chain has TRBV6-5 and TRBJ1-1; D might be TRBD1 (6 bases). V lost 6 bases to trimming and J lost 4 bases, with 15 bases between them. CDR1 is MNHEY, CDR2 SVGAGI, per germline. This CDR3 has 14 residues. In DNA form, the CDR3 reads TGTGCCAGCAGGACAGGTAATTGGGGCACTGAAGCTTTCTTT. As protein: CASRTGNWGTEAFF.